The 17 T cell receptor beta chains listed next were all sequenced from one sample in a study of OX40 agonist ivuxolimab in advanced cancers. Receptors were amplified or captured by the immunoSEQ multiplex PCR assay. The source is immuneACCESS, and TCRdb retained only in-frame sequences with V and J called. Part of the clones is not carried over; for the studies checked, unresolved V genes explain less than half of this, and the remainder is unexplained. The sample table records approximately 100,000 clones; about nine tenths of these occur just once. The ten most abundant clones make up approximately 0.49% of the sample. This sample comprised CD4+ or CD8+ T cells sorted from blood, obtained in a trial of the OX40 agonist ivuxolimab. The receptors stem from an adult with an advanced solid tumor such as melanoma, head and neck, liver or kidney cancer.

A single count supports this clone. The chain uses TRBV4-2 and TRBJ2-1, with 7 nucleotides matching TRBD1. The CDR3 is 15 amino acids. V shed 0 bases and J 1 base; nucleotides not matched to a gene: 0. Germline-derived CDR1 and CDR2 are LGHNA and YNFKEQ. The CDR3 sequence: CASSQDRGSYNEQFF. CDR3 DNA sequence: TGTGCCAGCAGCCAAGACAGGGGGTCCTACAATGAGCAGTTCTTC.

The V and J genes are TRBV19 and TRBJ2-3; D ambiguous. Per germline, CDR1 LNHDA and CDR2 SQIVND (reference sequence). Trimming left V 3 bases short and J 4 bases short, with 11 bases between. This CDR3 comprises 14 residues. The CDR3 DNA is TGTGCCAGTAGTATCGCCGGGCAGTCAGATACGCAGTATTTT. It encodes CASSIAGQSDTQYF.

The chain couples TRBV11-1 to TRBJ2-1; D is perhaps TRBD2 (5 bases). CDR3 size: 16 residues. Trimming shortened V by 1 base and J by 6 bases, and 16 bases separated the two germline ends. Germline lookup yields CDR1 SGHAT and CDR2 FQDESV (reference sequence). The CDR3 here is CASSLVPARGLNEQFF. CDR3 coding DNA: TGTGCCAGCAGCTTAGTCCCGGCTCGGGGTCTCAATGAGCAGTTCTTC.

J is TRBJ1-6 and V is TRBV28; D ambiguous. Germline lookup yields CDR1 MDHEN and CDR2 SYDVKM. The CDR3 extends over 16 amino acids. The V gene lost 3 bases and the J gene lost 0 bases, with 9 bases spanning the gap. CDR3: CASSFLEHSYNSPLHF. CDR3 DNA sequence: TGTGCCAGCAGTTTTCTGGAACACTCCTATAATTCACCCCTCCACTTT.

The J gene is TRBJ2-5, the V gene TRBV9; 11 nucleotides match TRBD2. CDR3 size: 16 residues. With 4 bases clipped from V and 2 bases from J, the junction kept 7 bases outside the gene matches. Per the germline V gene, CDR1 is SGDLS and CDR2 is YYNGEE. The CDR3 sequence is CASSSRLAGKQETQYF. The CDR3 nucleotides read TGTGCCAGCAGCTCTCGACTAGCGGGGAAACAAGAGACCCAGTACTTC.

In DNA form, the CDR3 reads TGCAGCGTTGAACCCTACAGGGGCGGGGACTATGGCTACACCTTC. It is translated as CSVEPYRGGDYGYTF. The chain joins TRBV29-1 to TRBJ1-2; TRBD1 agrees at 7 bases. The CDR3 totals 15 residues. The germline V gene has CDR1 SQVTM and CDR2 ANQGSEA. V gave up 2 bases and J gave up 3 bases; unmatched junction bases: 9. Complete variable domain (other parts from reference TRBV29-1 and TRBJ1-2): SAVISQKPSRDICQRGTSLTIQCQVDSQVTMMFWYRQQPGQSLTLIATANQGSEATYESGFVIDKFPISRPNLTFSTLTVSNMSPEDSSIYLCSVEPYRGGDYGYTFGSGTRLTVV.

The V and J genes are TRBV10-1 and TRBJ2-3, with TRBD2 as a possible D gene (6 bases). CDR1 and CDR2 from the germline V gene are WNHNN and SYGVQD (reference sequence). V was trimmed by 6 bases and J by 3 bases, leaving 16 bases between them. The CDR3 has 15 amino acids. The chain's CDR3 is CASRAPGLKTDTQYF. DNA of the CDR3: TGCGCCAGCAGGGCTCCGGGACTTAAAACAGATACGCAGTATTTT.

This chain uses TRBV13 with TRBJ1-5; 8 bases are shared with TRBD1. The CDR3 totals 17 residues. V shed 3 bases, J shed 2 bases, and the junction held 9 bases outside the gene matches. CDR1 PRHDT and CDR2 FYEKMQ come from the germline V gene (reference sequence). The DNA of the CDR3 is TGTGCCAGCAGCTTGGGTGGACAGGGATTTCGCAATCAGCCCCAGCATTTT. Its protein is CASSLGGQGFRNQPQHF.

The chain employs TRBV7-7 and TRBJ2-5; 8 bases line up with TRBD2. CDR3 length equals 15 residues. CDR1 and CDR2 from the germline V gene are SSHAT and FNYEAQ (reference sequence). The V and J ends lost 1 base and 5 bases, in that order; junction bases with no gene match: 6. CDR3: CASSLGEASGETQYF. CDR3 in DNA: TGTGCCAGCAGCTTAGGGGAAGCTAGCGGGGAGACCCAGTACTTC.

The chain employs TRBV7-2 and TRBJ1-1; TRBD1 agrees at 7 bases. This CDR3 is built from 14 residues. Germline CDR1 is SGHTA and CDR2 is FQGNSA. Germline trimming cut 3 bases from V and 3 bases from J; bases unmatched to any gene: 4. In nucleotides, the CDR3 is TGTGCCAGCAGCTTTACAGGGGAGGACACTGAAGCTTTCTTT. Its protein is CASSFTGEDTEAFF.

To note about this clone: A junction boundary mismatches the germline segment, possibly from a read error. The chain has TRBV18 and TRBJ2-7, with 8 bases fitting TRBD1. The V gene's germline CDR1 is KGHSH and CDR2 LQKENI. The CDR3 contains 16 residues. CDR3 sequence (DNA): TGTGCCAGCTCACTAACTACCGGGACAGGCTCCGACGAGCAGTACTTC. It yields the protein CASSLTTGTGSDEQYF.

Concerning this clone: The sample carries other DNA sequences with the same CDR3. The DNA for the CDR3 is TGTGCCAGCAGCTTGGAGGGGGGGCTCTATGGCTACACCTTC. This encodes CASSLEGGLYGYTF. The chain combines TRBV5-4 with TRBJ1-2, with D maybe TRBD1 (6 bases). The CDR3 runs 14 residues. The ends were cut back, 0 bases at V and 4 bases at J, with 10 bases in the middle. CDR1 and CDR2 (germline): SGHNT, YYREEE (reference sequence).

J is TRBJ2-1 and V is TRBV5-6; 15 positions agree with TRBD2. The junction had 3 bases not matched to a gene; V was cut back by 2 bases and J by 0 bases. Per germline, CDR1 SGHDT and CDR2 YYEEEE. The CDR3 has 18 amino acids. The CDR3 DNA sequence: TGTGCCAGCAGCTTCGGGACTAGCGGGGGGAGCTCCTACAATGAGCAGTTCTTC. Translated: CASSFGTSGGSSYNEQFF.

This chain uses TRBV9 with TRBJ2-2, with D unresolved. This CDR3 spans 15 amino acids. CDR1 SGDLS and CDR2 YYNGEE come from the germline V gene. With 6 bases removed from V and 5 bases from J, the gap between germline ends came to 17 bases. The CDR3: CASTPEVDQTGELFF. CDR3 bases: TGTGCCAGCACCCCCGAGGTAGACCAGACCGGGGAGCTGTTTTTT.

This chain uses TRBV28 with TRBJ1-2; a weak D match, TRBD1 (5 bases). This CDR3 is 14 amino acids long. V shed 6 bases and J shed 0 bases, with 11 bases lying between them. Germline CDR1 MDHEN, CDR2 SYDVKM. CDR3 nucleotide sequence: TGTGCCAGCAGCGGTTTCAGGGCTAACTATGGCTACACCTTC. It yields the protein CASSGFRANYGYTF.

This chain links TRBV4-1 with TRBJ2-3; D gene unclear. Germline V gene sequence: CDR1 MGHRA, CDR2 YSYEKL. The CDR3 is 15 residues long. Trimming left V 6 bases short and J 1 base short, with 14 bases between. The CDR3 region is CASSPVLSGTDTQYF. The CDR3 coding sequence is TGCGCCAGCAGTCCCGTGCTGTCCGGCACAGATACGCAGTATTTT.

A single count supports this clone. The rearrangement uses TRBV6-4 and TRBJ2-1; D may be TRBD1 (6 bases). The CDR3 covers 13 residues. CDR1 is MRHNA and CDR2 is SNTAGT in the germline V gene. Trimming removed 7 bases from V and 5 bases from J, with 12 bases in between. The CDR3, as DNA: TGTGCCAGCACCCCCAGGGGAGACAATGAGCAGTTCTTC. Encoded protein: CASTPRGDNEQFF.